The rows below give T cell receptor beta chains drawn from one sample of a study of CD8+CD57+ T cells in acquired aplastic anemia. MiXCR, applied by TCRdb to the reads, yields one record per CDR3 protein. The data hold 150,000 to 200,000 distinct CDR3 sequences, with 48% observed a single time. Sequenced material: sorted CD4+, CD8+, or CD8+CD57+ T cells (not recorded which) from PBMCs. All receptors come from a human donor with aplastic anemia. Both conserved end residues are part of each CDR3. A D gene is named only where the DNA matches it firmly. Expanded clones are given a class, and other clones once, few, many or no size at all.

size	J	D	V	DNA	CDR3
NA	TRBJ2-5	NA	TRBV12-3/TRBV12-4	TGTGCCAGCAGTACTAGACAGTTGAGGGATGAGGAGACCCAGTACTTC	CASSTRQLRDEETQYF
NA	TRBJ2-3	NA	TRBV7-9	TGTGCCAGCAGGGAGGGAGGATCAGATACGCAGTATTTT	CASREGGSDTQYF
NA	TRBJ2-1	TRBD1	TRBV6-1	TGTGCCAGCAGTGAAGCTATAGGACAGGGGGCTAATGAGCAGTTCTTC	CASSEAIGQGANEQFF
few	TRBJ1-1	NA	TRBV27	TGTGCCAGCAGTTTTTGGGGCATGAACACTGAAGCTTTCTTT	CASSFWGMNTEAFF
NA	TRBJ1-5	NA	TRBV20-1	TGCAGTGCTAGTTTGGGGGAGTATCAGCCCCAGCATTTT	CSASLGEYQPQHF
many	TRBJ2-7	NA	TRBV20-1	TGCAGTGCTAGTGGGCAGGTTCCCTACGAGCAGTACTTC	CSASGQVPYEQYF
many	TRBJ2-1	TRBD2	TRBV9	TGTGCCAGCAGCGTGATAGCGGGGATGAATGAGCAGTTCTTC	CASSVIAGMNEQFF
many	TRBJ2-1	NA	TRBV6-2/TRBV6-3	TGTGCCAGCAGTTTCGACCCCGGGAGGGGGCAAAATGAGCAGTTCTTC	CASSFDPGRGQNEQFF
few	TRBJ2-5	NA	TRBV2	TGTGCCAGCAGCCAAGATCCGGGGGCCGGAGAGACCCAGTACTTC	CASSQDPGAGETQYF
NA	TRBJ2-3	TRBD1	TRBV19	TGTGCCAGTAGTCCGGGGACAGGGAGGGCTACGCAGTATTTT	CASSPGTGRATQYF
few	TRBJ1-1	NA	TRBV7-2	TGTGCCAGCAGCCAACAGGGTACTGAAGCTTTCTTT	CASSQQGTEAFF
few	TRBJ2-7	NA	TRBV25-1	TGTGCCAGCAGTGAATATGGCCTCAATCCGGGGTCGATCTACGAGCAGTACTTC	CASSEYGLNPGSIYEQYF
few	TRBJ2-7	TRBD2	TRBV2	TGTGCCAGCCAGGCTAGCGGGGGCTCCTACGAGCAGTACTTC	CASQASGGSYEQYF
few	TRBJ2-2	NA	TRBV7-7	TGTGCCAGCAGTTCAGGGACCAGCGGGGAGCTGTTTTTT	CASSSGTSGELFF
NA	TRBJ1-1	NA	TRBV5-5	TGTGCCAGCAGCTTAGTGGGGGGAGCTGAAGCTTTCTTT	CASSLVGGAEAFF
many	TRBJ2-1	TRBD2	TRBV2	TGTGCCAGCACCGAACTAGCGGGAGGCCACAATGAGCAGTTCTTC	CASTELAGGHNEQFF
NA	TRBJ1-2	NA	TRBV29-1	TGCAGCGTTGGTGGAGGGGAGTATGGCTACACCTTC	CSVGGGEYGYTF
NA	TRBJ2-7	NA	TRBV19	TGTGCCAGTCCCGACAGGCCTGCTCCCTACGAGCAGTACTTC	CASPDRPAPYEQYF
few	TRBJ1-2	TRBD1	TRBV25-1	TGCGCCAGCAGCCCCATTGGGACAGCGATTTACACCTTC	CASSPIGTAIYTF
NA	TRBJ1-1	NA	TRBV20-1	TGCAGTGCTAGAGTTGGGGGCACTGAAGCTTTCTTT	CSARVGGTEAFF
many	TRBJ1-2	TRBD1	TRBV12-3/TRBV12-4	TGTGCCAGCAGTTTAGGGACAGGGGCTGGCTACACCTTC	CASSLGTGAGYTF
few	TRBJ1-2	NA	TRBV24-1	TGTGCCACCAGTCCGGGACAAAACTATGGCTACACCTTC	CATSPGQNYGYTF
many	TRBJ2-7	TRBD2	TRBV5-5	TGTGCCAGCAGACCGACTAGCGCCTCCTACGAGCAGTACTTC	CASRPTSASYEQYF
many	TRBJ1-4	NA	TRBV11-1	TGTGCCAGCAGGGCAGGGTTGTCAACTAATGAAAAACTGTTTTTT	CASRAGLSTNEKLFF